Listed below are T cell receptor beta chains from one sample, sequenced in a study of regulatory T cells in long-lasting Graves disease. TCRdb used MiXCR to reprocess the multiplex PCR reads, holding one entry per CDR3 protein. The repertoire holds more than 400,000 distinct CDR3 sequences, with roughly 16% as singletons. In addition, the sample was reused for a study of T cells in Graves' hyperthyroidism and ophthalmopathy.

Specimen: peripheral blood mononuclear cells (PBMCs), collected at new diagnosis, from a patient treated with antithyroid drugs. The receptors come from a man aged 35 to 55 with Graves disease. Both conserved end residues are part of each CDR3. A D gene is named only where the DNA matches it firmly. Clone size is shown for a subset of rows, as once, few, many or a class of expanded clone.

size: few; D: .; V: TRBV10-2; J: TRBJ2-1; CDR3: CASSARRDNEQFF; DNA: TGCGCCAGCAGTGCTCGCAGGGACAATGAGCAGTTCTTC
size: few; D: .; V: TRBV2; J: TRBJ1-2; CDR3: CASSERGLGGDGYTF; DNA: TGTGCCAGCAGTGAACGAGGACTAGGGGGGGATGGCTACACCTTC
size: many; D: .; V: TRBV5-1; J: TRBJ2-1; CDR3: CASSQGQLNGYNEQFF; DNA: TGCGCCAGCAGCCAAGGACAGTTGAATGGCTACAATGAGCAGTTCTTC
size: .; D: .; V: TRBV20-1; J: TRBJ2-5; CDR3: CSAIKGNQETQYF; DNA: TGCAGTGCTATCAAGGGTAACCAAGAGACCCAGTACTTC
size: many; D: .; V: TRBV5-5; J: TRBJ1-1; CDR3: CASSLAAITRGTEAFF; DNA: TGTGCCAGCAGCTTGGCGGCCATTACCCGCGGGACTGAAGCTTTCTTT
size: few; D: .; V: TRBV2; J: TRBJ2-1; CDR3: CASSEIRRSSYNEQFF; DNA: TGTGCCAGCAGTGAAATCAGGAGAAGCTCCTACAATGAGCAGTTCTTC
size: few; D: TRBD1; V: TRBV28; J: TRBJ2-2; CDR3: CASSLGTGVRELFF; DNA: TGTGCCAGCAGTTTAGGGACAGGGGTTAGGGAGCTGTTTTTT
size: many; D: TRBD1; V: TRBV13; J: TRBJ2-1; CDR3: CASSLVGQGSHEQFF; DNA: TGTGCCAGCAGCTTAGTGGGACAGGGGTCCCATGAGCAGTTCTTC
size: .; D: .; V: TRBV30; J: TRBJ1-3; CDR3: CAWSRGGALSGNTIYF; DNA: TGTGCCTGGAGTCGAGGGGGGGCCCTCTCTGGAAACACCATATATTTT
size: many; D: .; V: TRBV11-3; J: TRBJ2-2; CDR3: CASSSTGLDTGELFF; DNA: TGTGCCAGCAGCTCAACAGGGCTAGACACCGGGGAGCTGTTTTTT
size: many; D: .; V: TRBV20-1; J: TRBJ1-5; CDR3: CSARRQVSNQPQHF; DNA: TGCAGTGCTAGGAGGCAGGTTAGCAATCAGCCCCAGCATTTT
size: .; D: .; V: TRBV30; J: TRBJ2-7; CDR3: CAWSHHSREQYF; DNA: TGTGCCTGGAGTCATCACTCCCGCGAGCAGTACTTC
size: many; D: TRBD1; V: TRBV3-1; J: TRBJ2-3; CDR3: CASSVTGGRTDTQYF; DNA: TGTGCCAGCAGTGTAACAGGGGGCCGGACAGATACGCAGTATTTT
size: .; D: .; V: TRBV7-9; J: TRBJ1-2; CDR3: CASSPTETGLYGYTF; DNA: TGTGCCAGCAGCCCTACAGAGACGGGGCTCTATGGCTACACCTTC
size: many; D: TRBD2; V: TRBV2; J: TRBJ2-7; CDR3: CASSDGVKGLAGIVYEQYF; DNA: TGTGCCAGCAGTGATGGAGTAAAAGGACTAGCGGGAATCGTCTACGAGCAGTACTTC
size: few; D: TRBD1; V: TRBV5-1; J: TRBJ2-3; CDR3: CASSSGQGARDTQYF; DNA: TGCGCCAGCAGCTCGGGACAGGGGGCTAGAGATACGCAGTATTTT
size: .; D: TRBD2; V: TRBV2; J: TRBJ2-5; CDR3: CASTGTSALETQYF; DNA: TGTGCCAGTACCGGGACTAGCGCCTTAGAGACCCAGTACTTC
size: .; D: TRBD2; V: TRBV9; J: TRBJ2-3; CDR3: CASSVTASGGSTDTQYF; DNA: TGTGCCAGCAGCGTAACGGCTAGCGGGGGTAGCACAGATACGCAGTATTTT
size: few; D: .; V: TRBV19; J: TRBJ1-5; CDR3: CASSPPGGRGQPQHF; DNA: TGTGCCAGTAGTCCCCCGGGAGGGAGGGGCCAGCCCCAGCATTTT
size: few; D: .; V: TRBV15; J: TRBJ1-1; CDR3: CATSHPQIGTEAFF; DNA: TGTGCCACCAGCCACCCCCAGATAGGCACTGAAGCTTTCTTT
size: .; D: .; V: TRBV28; J: TRBJ2-1; CDR3: CASSSPTLLHGNEQFF; DNA: TGTGCCAGCAGCTCCCCGACTCTACTCCATGGGAATGAGCAGTTCTTC
size: .; D: .; V: TRBV11-2; J: TRBJ1-1; CDR3: CASSSGRANTEAFF; DNA: .
size: many; D: .; V: TRBV2; J: TRBJ2-5; CDR3: CASSESTFQETQYF; DNA: TGTGCCAGCAGTGAATCTACCTTCCAAGAGACCCAGTACTTC
size: few; D: .; V: TRBV24-1; J: TRBJ2-1; CDR3: CATSDFTAEGSYNEQFF; DNA: TGTGCCACCAGTGATTTCACGGCGGAGGGCTCCTACAATGAGCAGTTCTTC
size: few; D: .; V: TRBV6-1; J: TRBJ2-7; CDR3: CASGGASGYEQYF; DNA: TGTGCCAGCGGGGGGGCTAGCGGCTACGAGCAGTACTTC